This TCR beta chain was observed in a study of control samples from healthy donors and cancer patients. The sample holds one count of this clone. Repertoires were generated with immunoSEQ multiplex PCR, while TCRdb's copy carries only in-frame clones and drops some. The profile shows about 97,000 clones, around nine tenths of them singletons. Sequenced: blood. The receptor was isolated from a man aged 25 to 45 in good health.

CDR3 in DNA: TGTGCCAGCAGCGCCCCCGCCGGGACAGGAGCCACAGATACGCAGTATTTT. Its translation: CASSAPAGTGATDTQYF. The chain links TRBV9 to TRBJ2-3; the match to TRBD1 covers 8 bases. Germline V lookup: CDR1 SGDLS, CDR2 YYNGEE. The CDR3 is made up of 17 amino acids. The junction had 11 bases not matched to a gene; V was cut back by 3 bases and J by 2 bases.